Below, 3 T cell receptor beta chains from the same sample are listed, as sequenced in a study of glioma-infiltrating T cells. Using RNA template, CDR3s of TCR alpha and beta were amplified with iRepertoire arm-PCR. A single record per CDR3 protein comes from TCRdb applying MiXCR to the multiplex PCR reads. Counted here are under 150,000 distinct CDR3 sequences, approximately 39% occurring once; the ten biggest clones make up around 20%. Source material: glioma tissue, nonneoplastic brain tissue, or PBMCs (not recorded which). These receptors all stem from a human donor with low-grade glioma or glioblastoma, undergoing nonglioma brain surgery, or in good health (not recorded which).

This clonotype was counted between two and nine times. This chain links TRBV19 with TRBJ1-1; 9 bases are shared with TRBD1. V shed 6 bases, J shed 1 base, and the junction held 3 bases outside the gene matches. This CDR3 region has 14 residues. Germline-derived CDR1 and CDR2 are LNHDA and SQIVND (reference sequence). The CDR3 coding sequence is TGTGCCAGTAGGGGGACAGGGCAGAACACTGAAGCTTTCTTT. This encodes CASRGTGQNTEAFF.

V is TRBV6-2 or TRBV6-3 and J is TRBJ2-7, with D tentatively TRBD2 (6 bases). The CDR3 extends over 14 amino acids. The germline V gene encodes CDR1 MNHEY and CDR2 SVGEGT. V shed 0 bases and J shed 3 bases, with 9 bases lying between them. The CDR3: CASSYSPGDYEQYF. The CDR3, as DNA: TGTGCCAGCAGTTACTCCCCGGGGGACTACGAGCAGTACTTC.

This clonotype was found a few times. For the CDR3, the DNA is TGCAGTGCTAGAGATAAGATCAGAGTAGCAACTAATGAAAAACTGTTTTTT. It yields the protein CSARDKIRVATNEKLFF. This chain connects TRBV20-1 to TRBJ1-4, with D unclear. This CDR3 comprises 17 residues. CDR1 is DFQATT, CDR2 SNEGSKA, per germline (reference sequence). Trimming took off 0 bases at V and 0 bases at J, with 14 bases between the two ends.